Below are 31 T cell receptor beta chains sequenced from a single sample in a study of identical twins. TCRdb passed the 5' RACE reads through MiXCR, listing each CDR3 protein once. This repertoire shows more than 400,000 distinct CDR3 sequences, nearly 15% found once; its top ten account for roughly 0.42%. The same sample was also studied in work on yellow fever vaccine responses in identical twins.

The sequenced sample was CD4+ T cells sorted from blood. These receptors were obtained from a woman aged 18 to 35 in good health.

This sequence joins TRBV6-5 and TRBJ1-2; 7 positions agree with TRBD1. Germline CDR1 MNHEY, CDR2 SVGAGI. V gave up 4 bases and J gave up 4 bases; unmatched junction bases: 12. The CDR3 extends over 16 amino acids. Written as DNA, the CDR3 is TGTGCCAGCAGTTTTCCGGGCCGTGACAGGGCCTATGGCTACACCTTC. This sequence encodes CASSFPGRDRAYGYTF.

This clonotype showed up just a few times. The chain combines TRBV12-3 or TRBV12-4 with TRBJ2-1; 8 nucleotides align to TRBD2. The trim removed 10 bases at V and 7 bases at J, leaving 12 bases unmatched. This CDR3 spans 14 amino acids. The CDR3 loop reads CATRGGLGSNEQFF. Written as DNA, the CDR3 is TGTGCCACCCGGGGGGGACTGGGGTCGAATGAGCAGTTCTTC.

This clonotype showed up just a few times. This rearrangement joins TRBV28 to TRBJ2-3; 8 bases agree with TRBD2. Losses at the gene ends were 6 bases for V and 6 bases for J; bases not matched to a gene: 14. Germline V gives CDR1 MDHEN, CDR2 SYDVKM. The CDR3 consists of 16 residues. The DNA for the CDR3 is TGTGCCAGCAGGACCACCGGGAGACTAGCGTTGGATACGCAGTATTTT. It yields the protein CASRTTGRLALDTQYF.

V and J are TRBV15 and TRBJ2-3, with D unresolved. V was cut by 1 base and J by 2 bases, with 7 bases left in between. The CDR3 loop spans 14 amino acids. Germline V CDR1 and CDR2: LNHNV, YYDKDF (reference sequence). The CDR3 nucleotides read TGTGCCACCAGCAGAGCCCCGATCACAGATACGCAGTATTTT. It encodes CATSRAPITDTQYF.

The chain carries TRBV12-3 or TRBV12-4 and TRBJ2-5; TRBD2 matches at 9 bases. This CDR3 comprises 15 residues. The J segment lost 5 bases and the V segment lost 2 bases, leaving 6 bases of the junction unmatched. CDR3 region: CASSLSLAGRETQYF. In DNA form, the CDR3 reads TGTGCCAGCAGTTTATCTCTAGCGGGACGGGAGACCCAGTACTTC.

A few counts support this clonotype. This rearrangement joins TRBV14 to TRBJ2-7; possibly TRBD2 for D (6 bases). In germline, CDR1 is SGHDN, CDR2 FVKESK. V shed 5 bases and J shed 1 base, with 15 bases lying between them. This CDR3 has 15 residues. CDR3 bases: TGTGCCAGCAGCGAGCGGCTAGCGTTTTCCTACGAGCAGTACTTC. Translating gives CASSERLAFSYEQYF.

The V call is TRBV27, the J call TRBJ2-2; 7 bases are a match to TRBD1. The ends lost 5 bases at V and 0 bases at J; junction bases unmatched: 6. The germline V gene has CDR1 MNHEY and CDR2 SMNVEV (reference sequence). The CDR3 is 16 residues long. Here the CDR3 reads CASSVTGSSNTGELFF. The CDR3 nucleotides are TGTGCCAGCAGTGTGACAGGGTCGTCGAACACCGGGGAGCTGTTTTTT.

At least ten counts were recorded for this clonotype. This chain joins TRBV29-1 and TRBJ2-5, with 8 nucleotides matching TRBD2. Germline CDR1 reads SQVTM; CDR2 reads ANQGSEA. The CDR3 has 11 residues. The V and J ends lost 6 bases and 5 bases, in that order; junction bases with no gene match: 2. CDR3 coding DNA: TGCAGCGTCGGGGGGGAGGAGACCCAGTACTTC. It encodes CSVGGEETQYF.

This clonotype was detected a few times. The chain combines TRBV20-1 with TRBJ2-1; 10 bases fit TRBD1. The CDR3 spans 15 residues. Germline V CDR1 and CDR2: DFQATT, SNEGSKA (reference sequence). The trim removed 5 bases at V and 4 bases at J, leaving 8 bases unmatched. CDR3 DNA sequence: TGCAGTGCTGAACCCGGGACAGGGGCTTACAATGAGCAGTTCTTC. Translating it yields CSAEPGTGAYNEQFF.

The table lists this clonotype with a few counts. V usage is TRBV20-1 and J usage is TRBJ2-1; TRBD2 agrees at 8 bases. After removal of 6 bases from V and 5 bases from J, the junction contained 15 bases not matched to a gene. CDR1 and CDR2 from the germline V gene are DFQATT and SNEGSKA (reference sequence). CDR3 size: 16 residues. CDR3 sequence: CSAPQLQAGVHNEQFF. CDR3 DNA: TGCAGTGCGCCCCAACTCCAAGCGGGAGTCCACAATGAGCAGTTCTTC.

This clonotype showed up just a few times. This chain connects TRBV4-2 to TRBJ2-1; TRBD1 matches at 9 bases. J gave up 0 bases and V 1 base, and 4 bases lay outside the gene matches. The CDR3 covers 17 residues. Germline V lookup: CDR1 LGHNA, CDR2 YNFKEQ. CDR3 amino acids: CASSQGGTGSSYNEQFF. The CDR3 DNA reads TGTGCCAGCAGCCAAGGCGGGACAGGGAGCTCCTACAATGAGCAGTTCTTC.

This clonotype was detected a few times. The rearrangement links TRBV5-1 to TRBJ2-7; TRBD1 matches at 7 bases. This CDR3 comprises 14 residues. V gave up 2 bases and J gave up 2 bases; unmatched junction bases: 4. CDR1 SGHRS and CDR2 YFSETQ come from the germline V gene. The CDR3 region has the DNA TGCGCCAGCAGCTTCCGGACAGGCCCCTACGAGCAGTACTTC. Its protein product is CASSFRTGPYEQYF.

The rearrangement joins TRBV27 to TRBJ2-5, with D possibly matching TRBD1 (6 bases). This CDR3 contains 13 residues. The ends were cut back, 7 bases at V and 5 bases at J, with 14 bases in the middle. The germline V gene has CDR1 MNHEY and CDR2 SMNVEV (reference sequence). The CDR3 is CASTYTGPETQYF. CDR3 coding DNA: TGTGCCAGCACCTACACAGGGCCGGAGACCCAGTACTTC.

This chain uses TRBV11-2 with TRBJ1-3; 7 bases are a match to TRBD1. V shed 5 bases, J shed 2 bases, and the junction held 3 bases outside the gene matches. The CDR3 contains 14 residues. Germline V gives CDR1 SGHAT, CDR2 FQNNGV. As DNA, the CDR3 is TGTGCCAGCAGCACAGGGGTCGCTGGAAACACCATATATTTT. Amino acids: CASSTGVAGNTIYF.

Only a few counts were recorded for this clonotype. The chain links TRBV14 to TRBJ2-5, with TRBD1 matching 7 bases. This CDR3 spans 16 amino acids. Germline values: CDR1 SGHDN, CDR2 FVKESK. After removal of 3 bases from V and 2 bases from J, the junction contained 9 bases not matched to a gene. The CDR3 region has the DNA TGTGCCAGCAGCCAGGGACCGGACAGGAGTCAAGAGACCCAGTACTTC. It yields the protein CASSQGPDRSQETQYF.

The chain uses TRBV20-1 and TRBJ2-1; D is unclear. Trimming pared 8 bases from V and 0 bases from J, leaving 11 bases between. The CDR3 is made up of 13 amino acids. Germline CDR1 DFQATT, CDR2 SNEGSKA (reference sequence). CDR3 protein: CSTLGNSYNEQFF. The CDR3 region has the DNA TGCAGTACCCTGGGGAACTCCTACAATGAGCAGTTCTTC.

This clonotype appeared a few times. This chain uses TRBV10-3 with TRBJ2-1, with 8 bases matching TRBD2. Germline-derived CDR1 and CDR2 are ENHRY and SYGVKD. With V trimmed by 5 bases and J by 9 bases, 12 bases remained unmatched. This CDR3 is 15 amino acids long. The DNA for the CDR3 is TGTGCCATCAGTAGTCAGGGACTAGGATCGGGTGAGCAGTTCTTC. It yields the protein CAISSQGLGSGEQFF.

A few counts support this clonotype. The chain combines TRBV29-1 with TRBJ1-2; 8 bases fit TRBD1. Germline trimming cut 6 bases from V and 7 bases from J; bases unmatched to any gene: 13. The CDR3 length is 14 residues. Germline V gives CDR1 SQVTM, CDR2 ANQGSEA. For the CDR3, the DNA is TGCAGCGTCGCGCCGCGGGACAGGTGGTCTGGCTACACCTTC. This sequence encodes CSVAPRDRWSGYTF. The entire variable domain, with the rest obtained from reference TRBV29-1 and TRBJ1-2, is as follows: SAVISQKPSRDICQRGTSLTIQCQVDSQVTMMFWYRQQPGQSLTLIATANQGSEATYESGFVIDKFPISRPNLTFSTLTVSNMSPEDSSIYLCSVAPRDRWSGYTFGSGTRLTVV.

The chain recombines TRBV20-1 with TRBJ2-3, with TRBD1 matching over 7 bases. This CDR3 spans 15 amino acids. V trimming: 6 bases; J trimming: 2 bases; junction bases outside the gene matches: 11. Germline assignment: CDR1 DFQATT and CDR2 SNEGSKA (reference sequence). CDR3 in amino acids: CSATDRVRPTDTQYF. For the CDR3, the DNA is TGCAGTGCCACCGACAGGGTCCGCCCCACAGATACGCAGTATTTT.

The gene calls are TRBV20-1 and TRBJ2-1; D possibly corresponds to TRBD2 (6 bases). The CDR3 sequence is 16 residues long. Looked up from germline, CDR1 is DFQATT and CDR2 is SNEGSKA (reference sequence). Deletions cut 0 bases from V and 8 bases from J, with 20 bases between. CDR3 amino acids: CSARDPSGPTVHEQFF. The CDR3 DNA follows: TGCAGTGCTAGAGATCCGAGCGGGCCGACTGTGCATGAGCAGTTCTTC.

V is TRBV11-1 and J is TRBJ2-1; 7 nucleotides match TRBD2. CDR1 and CDR2 (germline): SGHAT, FQDESV (reference sequence). This CDR3 contains 18 residues. V shed 3 bases, J shed 0 bases, and the junction held 11 bases outside the gene matches. CDR3 DNA: TGTGCCAGCAGCTTCGGGGAATCGGGAGGTTACTCCTACAATGAGCAGTTCTTC. Translation: CASSFGESGGYSYNEQFF. Based on the CDR3 plus reference TRBV11-1 and TRBJ2-1, the full variable domain is EAEVAQSPRYKITEKSQAVAFWCDPISGHATLYWYRQILGQGPELLVQFQDESVVDDSQLPKDRFSAERLKGVDSTLKIQPAELGDSAMYLCASSFGESGGYSYNEQFFGPGTRLTVL.

The rearrangement uses TRBV5-4 and TRBJ2-7; 14 bases are a match to TRBD2. Per germline, CDR1 SGHNT and CDR2 YYREEE (reference sequence). The CDR3 runs to 17 residues. Germline trimming cut 0 bases from V and 4 bases from J; bases unmatched to any gene: 6. Written as DNA, the CDR3 is TGTGCCAGCAGCTTGGGGACCGGGACTAGCGGGAGTTACGAGCAGTACTTC. This gives the protein CASSLGTGTSGSYEQYF.

The chain recombines TRBV3-1 with TRBJ1-2; D is perhaps TRBD1 (5 bases). CDR3 length: 14 residues. V was shortened by 6 bases and J by 2 bases, with 13 bases between the two germline ends. Germline values: CDR1 LGHDT, CDR2 YNNKEL (reference sequence). The CDR3 bases are TGTGCCAGCAGACGTAAGGGGTCAAACTATGGCTACACCTTC. Protein: CASRRKGSNYGYTF.

The chain is built from TRBV5-1 and TRBJ2-1; D possibly corresponds to TRBD2 (5 bases). Trimming cost V 3 bases and J 4 bases, with 14 bases left between them. Germline values: CDR1 SGHRS, CDR2 YFSETQ. The CDR3 has 15 amino acids. The CDR3 DNA is TGCGCCAGCAGCTACAGTCCGGGGTCGTACAATGAGCAGTTCTTC. Translating it yields CASSYSPGSYNEQFF. The full variable domain, in which reference TRBV5-1 and TRBJ2-1 provide the parts outside the CDR3, is KAGVTQTPRYLIKTRGQQVTLSCSPISGHRSVSWYQQTPGQGLQFLFEYFSETQRNKGNFPGRFSGRQFSNSRSEMNVSTLELGDSALYLCASSYSPGSYNEQFFGPGTRLTVL.

This clonotype was found a few times. The CDR3 here is CASSYRQALDYEQYF. The CDR3 DNA reads TGTGCCAGCAGCTACAGACAGGCCTTGGACTACGAGCAGTACTTC. The genes are TRBV11-2 and TRBJ2-7; possible D gene TRBD1, 6 bases. Trimming removed 4 bases from V and 3 bases from J, with 16 bases in between. Germline lookup yields CDR1 SGHAT and CDR2 FQNNGV. This CDR3 has 15 amino acids.

The chain has TRBV20-1 and TRBJ2-5; D uncertain. This CDR3 has 13 amino acids. Germline values: CDR1 DFQATT, CDR2 SNEGSKA (reference sequence). Trimming cost V 1 base and J 0 bases, with 6 bases left between them. The CDR3 coding sequence is TGCAGTGCTAGAGGGTTAGACCAAGAGACCCAGTACTTC. Translation gives CSARGLDQETQYF.

The rearrangement uses TRBV7-2 and TRBJ2-7; D call uncertain. The CDR3 consists of 13 residues. Germline CDR1 reads SGHTA; CDR2 reads FQGNSA. V dropped 2 bases and J dropped 3 bases, with 8 bases sitting between them. The CDR3 is CASSLTEYYEQYF. In DNA, the CDR3 is TGTGCCAGCAGCTTAACCGAGTACTACGAGCAGTACTTC.

CDR3 residues: CASSYYGRGGDTQYF. For the CDR3, the DNA is TGTGCCAGCAGTTACTACGGGAGGGGAGGAGATACGCAGTATTTT. The chain couples TRBV6-5 to TRBJ2-3; 8 bases are a match to TRBD2. Germline V lookup: CDR1 MNHEY, CDR2 SVGAGI. The CDR3 runs 15 residues. V dropped 1 base and J dropped 5; count of bases not matched to a gene: 5.

The chain's CDR3 is CASSSDYKNIQYF. CDR3 sequence (DNA): TGTGCCAGTAGTTCGGATTACAAAAACATTCAGTACTTC. This chain connects TRBV19 to TRBJ2-4; unclear D gene. CDR3 length equals 13 residues. Germline values: CDR1 LNHDA, CDR2 SQIVND (reference sequence). V lost 5 bases, J lost 3 bases, and 8 bases lay in between. The full variable domain, in which reference TRBV19 and TRBJ2-4 provide the parts outside the CDR3, is DGGITQSPKYLFRKEGQNVTLSCEQNLNHDAMYWYRQDPGQGLRLIYYSQIVNDFQKGDIAEGYSVSREKKESFPLTVTSAQKNPTAFYLCASSSDYKNIQYFGAGTRLSVL.

This clonotype was counted between two and nine times. This chain links TRBV14 with TRBJ2-1, with 7 bases fitting TRBD1. This CDR3 has 13 residues. Germline V gives CDR1 SGHDN, CDR2 FVKESK. V dropped 7 bases and J dropped 4; count of bases not matched to a gene: 4. The CDR3 nucleotides read TGTGCCAGCAAGGGCAGGGGGTACAATGAGCAGTTCTTC. Protein sequence: CASKGRGYNEQFF. Looking up the rest from reference TRBV14 and TRBJ2-1 gives the full variable domain: EAGVTQFPSHSVIEKGQTVTLRCDPISGHDNLYWYRRVMGKEIKFLLHFVKESKQDESGMPNNRFLAERTGGTYSTLKVQPAELEDSGVYFCASKGRGYNEQFFGPGTRLTVL.

The chain is built from TRBV6-5 and TRBJ2-1; D gene uncertain. Germline CDR1 is MNHEY and CDR2 is SVGAGI. Trimming shortened V by 0 bases and J by 6 bases, and 12 bases separated the two germline ends. The CDR3 has 15 residues. This chain's CDR3 is CASSYSIRSGNEQFF. The CDR3 nucleotides read TGTGCCAGCAGTTACTCGATTCGTTCAGGCAATGAGCAGTTCTTC.